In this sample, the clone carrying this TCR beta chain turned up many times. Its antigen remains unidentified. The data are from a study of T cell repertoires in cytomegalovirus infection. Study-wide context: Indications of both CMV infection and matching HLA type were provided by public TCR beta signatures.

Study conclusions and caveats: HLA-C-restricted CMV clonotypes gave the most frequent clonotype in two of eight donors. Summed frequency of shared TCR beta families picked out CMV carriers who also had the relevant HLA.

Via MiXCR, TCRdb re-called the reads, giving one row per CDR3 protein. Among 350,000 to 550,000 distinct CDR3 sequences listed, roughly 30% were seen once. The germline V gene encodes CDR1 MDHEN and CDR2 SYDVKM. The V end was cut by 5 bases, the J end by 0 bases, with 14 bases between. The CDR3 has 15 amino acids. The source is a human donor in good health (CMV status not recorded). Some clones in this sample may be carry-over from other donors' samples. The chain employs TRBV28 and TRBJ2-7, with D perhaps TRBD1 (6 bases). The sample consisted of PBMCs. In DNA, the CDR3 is TGTGCCAGCAGTCTTGGAAGGACAGCCTCCTACGAGCAGTACTTC. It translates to CASSLGRTASYEQYF.